This TCR beta chain came from a study of CD8 T cells in ankylosing spondylitis. This clonotype was seen a handful of times. Its antigen is not identified. The study, taken as a whole, reports: From matched ankylosing spondylitis synovial fluid, disease-linked clones were reportedly recovered at significantly enriched levels.

Using its own MiXCR run on the 5' RACE reads, TCRdb lists one record per CDR3 protein. This sample has about 220,000 distinct CDR3 sequences, with about 10% found just once. This CDR3 comprises 13 residues. V was clipped by 3 bases and J by 6 bases; unmatched bases: 7. Germline-derived CDR1 and CDR2 are DFQATT and SNEGSKA (reference sequence). The sequenced sample was blood, either unsorted or a sorted T cell fraction (not recorded which). The chain combines TRBV20-1 with TRBJ2-7; 8 bases map to TRBD1. This receptor was taken from a male donor with ankylosing spondylitis or in good health (not recorded which). The CDR3 coding sequence is TGCAGTGCTAGCCTCAGGGGGCTGGGCGAGCAGTACTTC. It is translated as CSASLRGLGEQYF.